Sequencing of this T cell receptor (beta chain) was carried out in a study of a mutant IDH1 vaccine in newly diagnosed glioma (TCRdb year 2021). At the level of the whole study: In the chemotherapy-containing groups, vaccination started alongside temozolomide cycles, whereas in patients who had radiotherapy alone it started 4-6 weeks after radiotherapy. The approximately 33 treated patients were 62.5% male and roughly 40% female, with a mean age of approximately 38 years. Before enrollment, patients had received standard therapy of radiotherapy alone, temozolomide alone, or radiochemotherapy with temozolomide; most received the combination. Visit V12 was the week-35 safety follow-up and visit V13 was the week-47 end of study. Peripheral blood was drawn at six visits: V03 (baseline), V05, V07, V10, V12 and V13. Longitudinal TCRB deep sequencing was done for 25 to 30 treated patients, wherever samples were available for exploratory analyses.

About this clone: Its antigen remains unidentified. No base-level quality is on record; no much larger clone is a single base apart.

Libraries were constructed by the immunoSEQ multiplex PCR assay. The hsTCRB Kit was used according to the manufacturer's protocol to amplify rearranged TCR beta chain sequences. TCRB libraries were sequenced on an Illumina MiSeq. In the paper's pipeline: The kit vendor's proprietary platform handled demultiplexing, trimming and gene mapping. TCRdb's version of the immuneACCESS table is confined to in-frame rearrangements and falls short of the full clone set. An unresolved V gene accounts for under half of the shortfall where checked; the remainder is of unknown origin. That table is the source of V, J and clone size, and D and trimming were worked out from the DNA. In all, the sample holds 30,000 to 40,000 clones, and roughly 80% of those were seen once. Of the sample, around 6.8% is held by the ten largest clones. The sample's time point label, in plain terms: week 35, safety follow-up. Each vaccine dose, consisting of 300 ug of a 20-mer mutant IDH1 peptide in Montanide, was administered subcutaneously with topical imiquimod. Patients were given eight vaccinations, in weeks 1, 3, 5, 7, 11, 15, 19 and 23, which matched visits V03 through V10. Newly diagnosed WHO grade 3 or 4 IDH1-mutant astrocytomas showing loss of nuclear ATRX were present in the donors. The samples were drawn from NOA16, a multicentre, single-arm, open-label phase I trial in Germany that tested a mutant IDH1 peptide vaccine in humans for the first time. The DNeasy Blood and Tissue Kit was used to extract genomic DNA from EDTA blood for TCRB sequencing.

Unmatched junction bases come to 3, with V trimmed by 3 bases and J by 6 bases. The germline V gene (reference sequence) gives CDR1 as LNHDA and CDR2 as SQIVND. The cysteine opens and the phenylalanine closes a CDR3 of 14 amino acids. The entry retains the CDR3 DNA only, 42 bases that are in frame from base 1. The paper's findings and limits, for the study overall: The authors stated that sample limitations prevented analyses of patient blood samples from being reproduced. Across multiple MHC alleles, vaccine-induced immune responses were seen in nearly 95% of patients. No apparent relationship was observed between pseudoprogression and alterations in the top peripheral T cell clonotypes detected by TCRB sequencing. Selection of PBMC samples for TCRB deep sequencing was based on availability.

This specimen was PBMCs, taken from a glioma patient whose treatment included an IDH1 peptide vaccine. The V and J genes are TRBV19 and TRBJ1-4, with TRBD1 identical over 8 junction bases. This TCR was recovered from a woman aged 18-29 years with glioma. The DNA sequence is given as TGTGCCAGTAGTATGACAGGGGAGGATGAAAAACTGTTTTTT. It translates as CASSMTGEDEKLFF.